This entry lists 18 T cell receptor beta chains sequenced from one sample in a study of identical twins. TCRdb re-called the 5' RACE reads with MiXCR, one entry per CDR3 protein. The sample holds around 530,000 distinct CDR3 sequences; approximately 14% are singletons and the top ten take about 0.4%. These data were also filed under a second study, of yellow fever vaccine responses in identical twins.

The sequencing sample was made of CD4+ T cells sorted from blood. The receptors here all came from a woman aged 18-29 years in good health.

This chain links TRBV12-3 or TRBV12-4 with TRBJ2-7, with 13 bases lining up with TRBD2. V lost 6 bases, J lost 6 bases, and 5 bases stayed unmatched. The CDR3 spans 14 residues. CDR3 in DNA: TGTGCCAGCAGGGGACTAGCGGGATTGGGCGAGCAGTACTTC. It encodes CASRGLAGLGEQYF.

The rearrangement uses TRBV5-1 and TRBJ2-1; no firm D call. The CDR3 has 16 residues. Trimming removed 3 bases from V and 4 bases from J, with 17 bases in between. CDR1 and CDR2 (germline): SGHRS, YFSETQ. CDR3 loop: CASSWATGASYNEQFF. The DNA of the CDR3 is TGCGCCAGCAGCTGGGCTACCGGTGCGTCATACAATGAGCAGTTCTTC.

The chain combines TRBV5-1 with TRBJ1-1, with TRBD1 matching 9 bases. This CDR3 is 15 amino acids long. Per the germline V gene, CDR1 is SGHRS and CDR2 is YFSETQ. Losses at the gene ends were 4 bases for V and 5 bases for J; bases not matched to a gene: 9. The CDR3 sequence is CASSGGTGGYTEAFF. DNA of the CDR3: TGCGCCAGCAGCGGTGGTACAGGGGGCTATACTGAAGCTTTCTTT.

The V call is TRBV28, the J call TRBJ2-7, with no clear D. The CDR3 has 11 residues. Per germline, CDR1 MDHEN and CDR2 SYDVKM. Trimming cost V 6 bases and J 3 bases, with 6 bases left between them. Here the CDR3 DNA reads TGTGCCAGCAGAGACGGCTACGAGCAGTACTTC. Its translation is CASRDGYEQYF. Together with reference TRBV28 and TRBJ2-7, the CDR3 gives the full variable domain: DVKVTQSSRYLVKRTGEKVFLECVQDMDHENMFWYRQDPGLGLRLIYFSYDVKMKEKGDIPEGYSVSREKKERFSLILESASTNQTSMYLCASRDGYEQYFGPGTRLTVT.

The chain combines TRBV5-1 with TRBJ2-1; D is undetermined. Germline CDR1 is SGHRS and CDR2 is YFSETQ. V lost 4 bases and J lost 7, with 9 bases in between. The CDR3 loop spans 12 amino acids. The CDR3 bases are TGCGCCAGCAGCCTAAAGAGGAATGAGCAGTTCTTC. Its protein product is CASSLKRNEQFF.

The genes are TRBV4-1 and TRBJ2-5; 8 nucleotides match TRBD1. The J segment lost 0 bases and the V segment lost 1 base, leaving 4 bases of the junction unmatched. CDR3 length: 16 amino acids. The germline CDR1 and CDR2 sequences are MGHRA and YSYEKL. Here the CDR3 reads CASSQGQDRDQETQYF. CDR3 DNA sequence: TGCGCCAGCAGCCAAGGGCAGGACAGGGACCAAGAGACCCAGTACTTC.

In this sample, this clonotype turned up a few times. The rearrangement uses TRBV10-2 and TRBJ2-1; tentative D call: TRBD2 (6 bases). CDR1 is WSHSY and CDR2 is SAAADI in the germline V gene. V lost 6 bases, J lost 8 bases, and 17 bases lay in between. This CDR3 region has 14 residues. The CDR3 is CASRRTSSRDEQFF. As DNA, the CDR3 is TGCGCCAGCAGAAGAACTAGCTCAAGGGATGAGCAGTTCTTC.

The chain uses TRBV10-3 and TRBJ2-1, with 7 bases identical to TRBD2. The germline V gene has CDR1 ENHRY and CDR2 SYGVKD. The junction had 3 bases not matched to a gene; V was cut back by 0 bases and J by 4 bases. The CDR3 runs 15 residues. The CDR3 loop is CAISESGGVYNEQFF. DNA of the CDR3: TGTGCCATCAGTGAGTCGGGGGGGGTATACAATGAGCAGTTCTTC.

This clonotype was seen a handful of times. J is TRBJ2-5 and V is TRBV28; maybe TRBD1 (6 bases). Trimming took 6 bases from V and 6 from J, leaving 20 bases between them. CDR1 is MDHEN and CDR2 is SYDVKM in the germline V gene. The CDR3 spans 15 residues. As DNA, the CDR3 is TGTGCCAGCAGCGGAACCGGGACAATTGGAAAGACCCAGTACTTC. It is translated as CASSGTGTIGKTQYF.

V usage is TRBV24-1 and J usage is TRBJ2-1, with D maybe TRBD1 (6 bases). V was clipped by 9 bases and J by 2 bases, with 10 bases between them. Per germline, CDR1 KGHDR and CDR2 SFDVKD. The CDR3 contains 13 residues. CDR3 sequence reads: CATRTATYNEQFF. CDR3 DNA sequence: TGTGCCACCCGGACAGCTACCTACAATGAGCAGTTCTTC.

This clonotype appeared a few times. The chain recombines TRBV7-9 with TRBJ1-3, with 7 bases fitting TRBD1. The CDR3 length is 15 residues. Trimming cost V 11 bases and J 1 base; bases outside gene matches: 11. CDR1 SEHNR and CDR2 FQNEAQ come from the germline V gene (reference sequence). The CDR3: CAYQAEGASGNTIYF. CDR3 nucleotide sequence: TGTGCCTACCAGGCGGAGGGGGCTTCTGGAAACACCATATATTTT.

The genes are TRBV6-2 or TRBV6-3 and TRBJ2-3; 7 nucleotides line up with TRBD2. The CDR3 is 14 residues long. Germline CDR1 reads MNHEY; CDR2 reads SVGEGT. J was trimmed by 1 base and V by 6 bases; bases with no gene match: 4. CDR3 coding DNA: TGTGCCAGCAGGCGCCGGGGGGGCACAGATACGCAGTATTTT. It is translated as CASRRRGGTDTQYF.

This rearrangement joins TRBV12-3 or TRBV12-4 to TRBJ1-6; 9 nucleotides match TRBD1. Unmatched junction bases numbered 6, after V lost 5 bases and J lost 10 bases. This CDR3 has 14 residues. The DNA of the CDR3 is TGTGCCAGCAGTACGGGACAGGGAAGGTCACCCCTCCACTTT. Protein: CASSTGQGRSPLHF.

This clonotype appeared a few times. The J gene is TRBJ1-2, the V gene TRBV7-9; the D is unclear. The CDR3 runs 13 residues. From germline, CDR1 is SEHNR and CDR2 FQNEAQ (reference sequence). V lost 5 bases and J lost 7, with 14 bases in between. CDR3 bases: TGTGCCAGCAGCCAAGAAGGATGGGGTGGCTACACCTTC. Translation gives CASSQEGWGGYTF.

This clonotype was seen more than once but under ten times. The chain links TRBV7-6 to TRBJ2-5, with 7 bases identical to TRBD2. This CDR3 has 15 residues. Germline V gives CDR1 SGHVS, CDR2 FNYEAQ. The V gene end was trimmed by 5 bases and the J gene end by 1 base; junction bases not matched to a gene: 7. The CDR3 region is CASSRSGGSQETQYF. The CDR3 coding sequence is TGTGCCAGCAGCCGATCGGGGGGTTCCCAAGAGACCCAGTACTTC.

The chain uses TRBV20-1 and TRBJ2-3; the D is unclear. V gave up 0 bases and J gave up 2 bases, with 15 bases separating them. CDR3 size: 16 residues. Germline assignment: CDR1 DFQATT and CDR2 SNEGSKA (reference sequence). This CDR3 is CSARDFYTYFTDTQYF. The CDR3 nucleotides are TGCAGTGCTAGAGATTTTTACACGTACTTCACAGATACGCAGTATTTT.

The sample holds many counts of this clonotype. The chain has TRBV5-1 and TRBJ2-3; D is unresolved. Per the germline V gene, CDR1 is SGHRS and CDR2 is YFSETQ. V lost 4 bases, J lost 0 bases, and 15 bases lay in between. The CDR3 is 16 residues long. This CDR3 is CASSARLAASTDTQYF. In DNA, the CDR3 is TGCGCCAGCAGCGCCCGTCTGGCGGCAAGCACAGATACGCAGTATTTT.

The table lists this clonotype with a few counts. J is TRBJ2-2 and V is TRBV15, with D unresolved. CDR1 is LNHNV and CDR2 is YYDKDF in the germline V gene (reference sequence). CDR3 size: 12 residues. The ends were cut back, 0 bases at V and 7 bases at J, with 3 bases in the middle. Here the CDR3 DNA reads TGTGCCACCAGCAGAGAAGGCGGGGAGCTGTTTTTT. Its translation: CATSREGGELFF.